This T cell receptor beta chain was recovered during a study of Ad26.COV2.S vaccination and SARS-CoV-2 variants. Study observations and caveats: The TCR-based breadth and depth measures might underestimate overall T cell responses.

To note about this clone: The target antigen is unknown. The junction does not match germline at one end; this may be a read error.

Germline V gene data show CDR1 as SSHAT and CDR2 as FNYEAQ (reference sequence). The CDR3 sequence is 15 residues long. Noted treatment: 15 to 20 received Ad26.COV2.S at low or high dose, single or two shots; several received placebo; per-sample allocation not given. Samples were taken on day 63 after the first vaccine or placebo injection. The method was immunoSEQ multiplex PCR; TCRdb's version includes in-frame clones alone and lacks a portion of them. Of about 350,000 clones detected, around nine tenths appear once; the ten largest clones hold approximately 11%. The TCR sequence derives from a person aged 18-65 years who received the Ad26.COV2.S COVID-19 vaccine or a placebo. The V call is TRBV7-7, the J call TRBJ2-5, with D uncertain. The sample in question was peripheral blood, obtained in a trial of Ad26.COV2.S vaccine versus placebo. CDR3 in DNA: TGTGCTAGCAGCTTAGGTGGACGAGACCAAGAGACCCAGTACTTC. It encodes CASSLGGRDQETQYF. The full variable domain, its missing parts supplied by reference TRBV7-7 and TRBJ2-5, is GAGVSQSPRYKVTKRGQDVTLRCDPISSHATLYWYQQALGQGPEFLTYFNYEAQPDKSGLPSDRFSAERPEGSISTLTIQRTEQRDSAMYRCASSLGGRDQETQYFGPGTRLLVL.